These T cell receptor beta chains were read from a single sample in a study of blood T cell repertoires in COVID-19. Data came from immunoSEQ multiplex PCR; TCRdb stores just in-frame clones and leaves some out. Of almost 500,000 clones in the sample, approximately 91% were seen once. Sequenced input: PBMCs or T cells enriched from blood (not recorded which). All receptors come from a woman aged 60-75 years who had recovered from COVID-19. Each CDR3 is given with its conserved first and last residue. The order of the fields is D gene, J gene, V gene, clone size, CDR3 protein, CDR3 DNA. The D gene is left open where the match is weak. Clone size appears in some rows only: once, few, many, or a class for an expanded clone.

D: TRBD1; J: TRBJ1-2; V: TRBV7-2; size: NA; CDR3: CASSFRGSGYGYTF; DNA: TGTGCCAGCAGCTTCAGGGGGAGCGGCTATGGCTACACCTTC
D: NA; J: TRBJ2-1; V: TRBV28; size: NA; CDR3: CASNKQGNEQFF; DNA: TGTGCCAGCAACAAGCAGGGCAATGAGCAGTTCTTC
D: TRBD1; J: TRBJ1-2; V: TRBV5-1; size: NA; CDR3: CASSLGTGQGRGYTF; DNA: TGCGCCAGCAGCTTGGGGACAGGGCAGGGGAGAGGCTACACCTTC
D: NA; J: TRBJ1-5; V: TRBV30; size: NA; CDR3: CAWSNRGARQPQHF; DNA: TGTGCCTGGTCCAATCGGGGGGCCCGGCAGCCCCAGCATTTT
D: TRBD1; J: TRBJ1-2; V: TRBV2; size: NA; CDR3: CASSLRTGHGYTF; DNA: TGTGCCAGCAGCTTAAGGACAGGCCATGGCTACACCTTC
D: NA; J: TRBJ1-4; V: TRBV3-1/TRBV3-2; size: NA; CDR3: CASSQVEKLFF; DNA: TGTGCCAGCAGCCAAGTAGAAAAACTGTTTTTT
D: TRBD2; J: TRBJ2-3; V: TRBV2; size: NA; CDR3: CASSERRGGDDTQYF; DNA: TGTGCCAGCAGTGAACGGCGCGGGGGGGACGATACGCAGTATTTT
D: TRBD1; J: TRBJ2-1; V: TRBV7-2; size: once; CDR3: CASSFDGTGRGNEQFF; DNA: TGTGCCAGCAGCTTCGACGGGACAGGGAGGGGAAATGAGCAGTTCTTC
D: NA; J: TRBJ2-3; V: TRBV7-6; size: NA; CDR3: CASSLVAASDTQYF; DNA: TGTGCCAGCAGCTTAGTAGCGGCCTCAGATACGCAGTATTTT
D: NA; J: TRBJ2-2; V: TRBV5-1; size: NA; CDR3: CASSLSGYANTGELFF; DNA: TGCGCCAGCAGCTTGTCAGGGTACGCGAACACCGGGGAGCTGTTTTTT
D: NA; J: TRBJ1-1; V: TRBV19; size: NA; CDR3: CASSILLDRNTEAFF; DNA: TGTGCCAGTAGTATCCTTTTAGACAGGAACACTGAAGCTTTCTTT